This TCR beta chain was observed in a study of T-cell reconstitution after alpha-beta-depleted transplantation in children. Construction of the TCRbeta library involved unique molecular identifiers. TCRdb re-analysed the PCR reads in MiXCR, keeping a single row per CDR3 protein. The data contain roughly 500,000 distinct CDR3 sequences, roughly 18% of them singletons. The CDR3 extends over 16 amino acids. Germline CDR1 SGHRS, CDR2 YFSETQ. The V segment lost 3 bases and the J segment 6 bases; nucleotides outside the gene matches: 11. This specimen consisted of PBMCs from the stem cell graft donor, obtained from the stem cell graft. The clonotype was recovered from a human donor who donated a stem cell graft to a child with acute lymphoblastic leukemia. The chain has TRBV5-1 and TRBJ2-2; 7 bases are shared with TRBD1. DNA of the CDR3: TGCGCCAGCAGCTACGGAGCCCGACAGGGTCCCGGGGAGCTGTTTTTT. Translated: CASSYGARQGPGELFF.